The following is a T cell receptor (beta chain) sequence with its context. The antigen is unknown. Germline loops: CDR1 DFQATT, CDR2 SNEGSKA (reference sequence). V lost 4 bases and J lost 0, with 10 bases in between. The CDR3 has 13 amino acids. Unique-molecular-identifier-tagged TCR beta cDNA libraries were used. With roughly 1 to 10 million T cells as the source, some 500,000 cDNA molecules resulted. Using its own MiXCR run on the PCR reads, TCRdb lists one record per CDR3 protein. The sample lists hundreds of thousands of distinct CDR3 sequences; more than 50% were seen once. The data belong to a study of post-analysis software for immune sequencing data. In the study overall: Included among the disease courses, which were recorded for the cohort, were relapsing-remitting, secondary progressive and progressive-relapsing multiple sclerosis. Findings and limits, study-wide: Compared against controls, patients with multiple sclerosis displayed significantly lower normalized Chao1 diversity. Strong co-clustering by F measure was evident for samples that had been prepared in the same batch. There were about five TRBV segments more frequent in patients than controls, and TRBV5-6, TRBV5-1 and TRBV20-1 were among them.

Sequenced: blood. The receptor was isolated from a girl aged 2 to 9 with multiple sclerosis. This chain joins TRBV20-1 and TRBJ2-7, with D unresolved. CDR3 residues: CSATYGASYEQYF. CDR3 bases: TGCAGTGCTACCTACGGAGCCTCCTACGAGCAGTACTTC.